A single sample gave rise to the 14 T cell receptor beta chains below, sequenced in a study of T cells in Graves' hyperthyroidism and ophthalmopathy (dated by TCRdb to about 2019). Receptor libraries were prepared by multiplex PCR. The sequencer listed for this sample is Illumina HiSeq 2000. The TCR beta CDR3 regions were amplified from the RNA transcripts. The first round of RT-PCR for the TCR CDR3 was performed with the HTBI primer set and the Qiagen OneStep RT-PCR kit. In TCRdb, the public reads were trimmed at Q25 with fastp and aligned with MiXCR, with productive beta chains retained. Entries that share a CDR3 protein sequence are merged under the most common genes and DNA. The sample profile shows roughly 330,000 distinct CDR3 sequences; roughly 17% of them were found once. The ten most abundant clones make up around 35% of the sample. Sequenced: blood. The receptor set was obtained from a man younger than 40 with Graves' hyperthyroidism.

This clonotype was observed at least ten times. The chain uses TRBV12-3 or TRBV12-4 and TRBJ2-7; 16 bases line up with TRBD2. This CDR3 region has 18 residues. Germline trimming cut 5 bases from V and 4 bases from J; bases unmatched to any gene: 11. The CDR3 DNA reads as TGTGCCAGCAGTCCATCCCTCGGGACTAGCGGGAGGGTGTACGAGCAGTACTTC. The encoded protein is CASSPSLGTSGRVYEQYF.

This clonotype turned up a few times. V usage is TRBV6-1 and J usage is TRBJ2-2; no firm D call. The CDR3 totals 12 residues. Germline V gene data show CDR1 as MNHNS and CDR2 as SASEGT. V was trimmed by 5 bases and J by 6 bases, leaving 7 bases between them. CDR3 amino acids: CASSPRPGELFF. DNA of the CDR3: TGTGCCAGCAGTCCCAGACCCGGGGAGCTGTTTTTT.

This clonotype has a handful of counts. The chain joins TRBV5-1 to TRBJ2-1; D is possibly TRBD2 (5 bases). Germline V gene lookup returns CDR1 SGHRS and CDR2 YFSETQ. Trimming removed 3 bases from V and 5 bases from J, with 9 bases in between. CDR3 size: 13 residues. DNA of the CDR3: TGCGCCAGCAGCTGGGAGATTAACAATGAGCAGTTCTTC. Translation gives CASSWEINNEQFF. The full variable domain, with the rest looked up from reference TRBV5-1 and TRBJ2-1, is KAGVTQTPRYLIKTRGQQVTLSCSPISGHRSVSWYQQTPGQGLQFLFEYFSETQRNKGNFPGRFSGRQFSNSRSEMNVSTLELGDSALYLCASSWEINNEQFFGPGTRLTVL.

This clonotype appeared many times. The chain links TRBV24-1 to TRBJ2-1, with 8 nucleotides matching TRBD2. V lost 7 bases, J lost 7 bases, and 8 bases stayed unmatched. This CDR3 is 14 amino acids long. Germline CDR1 KGHDR, CDR2 SFDVKD. CDR3 in DNA: TGTGCCACCAGGGGAGCGGGAGAGGGTAATGAGCAGTTCTTC. This codes for CATRGAGEGNEQFF.

This clonotype was recorded many times. The CDR3 bases are TGTGCCAGCTCACCAGGTGGTTCCGAGCAGTACTTC. Its protein is CASSPGGSEQYF. The chain couples TRBV18 to TRBJ2-7; D remains unclear. From germline, CDR1 is KGHSH and CDR2 LQKENI. Trimming took 2 bases from V and 6 from J, leaving 8 bases between them. The CDR3 is made up of 12 amino acids. Full variable domain (missing parts from reference TRBV18 and TRBJ2-7): NAGVMQNPRHLVRRRGQEARLRCSPMKGHSHVYWYRQLPEEGLKFMVYLQKENIIDESGMPKERFSAEFPKEGPSILRIQQVVRGDSAAYFCASSPGGSEQYFGPGTRLTVT.

This clonotype was recorded at least ten times. The rearrangement joins TRBV30 to TRBJ1-3, with D uncertain. Trimming cost V 1 base and J 3 bases, with 10 bases left between them. Germline CDR1 reads GTSNPN; CDR2 reads SVGIG (reference sequence). The CDR3 sequence is 14 residues long. CDR3 loop: CAWSGLYLGNTIYF. CDR3 DNA: TGTGCCTGGAGTGGGCTGTACCTTGGAAACACCATATATTTT.

The genes are TRBV28 and TRBJ2-5; 8 bases agree with TRBD2. CDR1 MDHEN and CDR2 SYDVKM come from the germline V gene. Trimming cost V 4 bases and J 1 base; bases outside gene matches: 5. The CDR3 runs 15 residues. CDR3 sequence reads: CASSYTSGLQETQYF. CDR3 DNA: TGTGCCAGCAGTTACACTAGCGGACTCCAAGAGACCCAGTACTTC. Full variable domain (missing parts from reference TRBV28 and TRBJ2-5): DVKVTQSSRYLVKRTGEKVFLECVQDMDHENMFWYRQDPGLGLRLIYFSYDVKMKEKGDIPEGYSVSREKKERFSLILESASTNQTSMYLCASSYTSGLQETQYFGPGTRLLVL.

A few counts support this clonotype. The V and J genes are TRBV11-3 and TRBJ2-3; D unclear. V was cut by 5 bases and J by 2 bases, with 11 bases left in between. The CDR3 is 14 residues long. CDR1 is SGHNT, CDR2 YENEEA, per germline. The CDR3 DNA reads as TGTGCCAGCAGCCTACGACAAGCCACAGATACGCAGTATTTT. Protein product: CASSLRQATDTQYF.

This clonotype was recorded many times. The chain couples TRBV28 to TRBJ1-2; D not certain. The CDR3 is made up of 12 amino acids. V gave up 2 bases and J gave up 4 bases, with 5 bases separating them. Germline-derived CDR1 and CDR2 are MDHEN and SYDVKM. CDR3 in amino acids: CASSLGVYGYTF. CDR3 sequence (DNA): TGTGCCAGCAGTTTAGGGGTCTATGGCTACACCTTC.

Turning to this clonotype: It may be a read error: a sequence one base away is much more abundant. The chain employs TRBV12-3 or TRBV12-4 and TRBJ2-2; the D gene is possibly TRBD2 (6 bases). Trimming took off 3 bases at V and 4 bases at J, with 12 bases between the two ends. This CDR3 comprises 15 residues. The CDR3 region is CASSFKSGGTGELFF. The DNA of the CDR3 is TGTGCCAGCAGTTTCAAATCCGGGGGCACCGGGGAGCTGTTTTTT.

J is TRBJ1-2 and V is TRBV19; D is uncertain. The CDR3 has 13 amino acids. Trimming cost V 6 bases and J 8 bases, with 16 bases left between them. In germline, CDR1 is LNHDA, CDR2 SQIVND (reference sequence). CDR3 amino acids: CASSVRRAEGYTF. The CDR3 region has the DNA TGTGCCAGTAGCGTCCGTAGGGCGGAAGGCTACACCTTC.

This clonotype was counted many times. The chain uses TRBV30 and TRBJ1-4; tentatively, D is TRBD1 (5 bases). CDR1 and CDR2 from the germline V gene are GTSNPN and SVGIG (reference sequence). V shed 2 bases and J shed 4 bases, with 17 bases lying between them. This CDR3 has 16 amino acids. Here the CDR3 DNA reads TGTGCCTGGAGTTCAAACACCGGGACCATTAATGAAAAACTGTTTTTT. Translation: CAWSSNTGTINEKLFF.

This clonotype was picked up many times. Sequence at one end of the junction differs from germline and may be a read error. The V and J genes are TRBV27 and TRBJ2-1; 8 nucleotides match TRBD2. This CDR3 is built from 19 residues. CDR1 and CDR2 (germline): MNHEY, SMNVEV (reference sequence). The CDR3 nucleotides are TGTGCCAGCAATTTATCGGGAGCGGGAGTATTGTGGCGATACAATGAGCAGTTCTTC. Its protein product is CASNLSGAGVLWRYNEQFF.

This clonotype was counted ten times or more. One end of the junction is discordant with germline, which a read error may explain. The chain carries TRBV5-1 and TRBJ1-1; D gene unclear. Looked up from germline, CDR1 is SGHRS and CDR2 is YFSETQ. This CDR3 region has 12 residues. The CDR3: CASSFGGTEAFF. DNA for the CDR3: TGTGCCAGCAGTTTCGGAGGGACTGAAGCTTTCTTT.